This TCR beta chain was identified in a study of response to subunit inactivated influenza vaccine. The CDR3 is 14 residues long. With 4 bases clipped from V and 3 bases from J, the junction kept 5 bases outside the gene matches. The V gene's germline CDR1 is SQVTM and CDR2 ANQGSEA. For this clonotype: Its antigen remains unknown.

Study-wide findings and caveats: The authors put forward the suggestion that each seasonal influenza vaccination may bring in only a limited number of new T cells.

From the RT-PCR reads, TCRdb called clonotypes with MiXCR, one entry per CDR3 protein. The sample records 590,000 or so distinct CDR3 sequences, 14% being singletons. The sequencing used PBMCs from blood, collected 14 to 15 days before vaccination. The origin of this receptor is a man in his forties or fifties who received an inactivated influenza vaccine. This chain connects TRBV29-1 to TRBJ2-1, with 8 bases lining up with TRBD2. The CDR3 reads CSVVGRAHYNEQFF. The CDR3, as DNA: TGCAGCGTTGTCGGGAGGGCCCACTACAATGAGCAGTTCTTC.